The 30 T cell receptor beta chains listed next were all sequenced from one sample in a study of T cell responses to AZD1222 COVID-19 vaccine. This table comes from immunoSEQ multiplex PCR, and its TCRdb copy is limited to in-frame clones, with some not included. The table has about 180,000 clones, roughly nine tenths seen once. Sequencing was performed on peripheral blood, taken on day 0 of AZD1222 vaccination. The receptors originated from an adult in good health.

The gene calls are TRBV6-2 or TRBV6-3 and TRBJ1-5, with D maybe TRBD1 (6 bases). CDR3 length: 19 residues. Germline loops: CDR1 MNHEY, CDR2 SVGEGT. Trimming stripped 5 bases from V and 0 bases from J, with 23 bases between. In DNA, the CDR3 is TGTGCCAGCAGTCCAGTCCCTGGACAGTCAGCTAATAGCAATCAGCCCCAGCATTTT. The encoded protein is CASSPVPGQSANSNQPQHF.

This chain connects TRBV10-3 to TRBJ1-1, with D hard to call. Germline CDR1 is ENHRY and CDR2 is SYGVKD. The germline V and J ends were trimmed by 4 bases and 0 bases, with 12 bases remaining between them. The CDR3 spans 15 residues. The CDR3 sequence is CAISGAGGLNTEAFF. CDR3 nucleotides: TGTGCCATCAGTGGGGCAGGTGGTCTGAACACTGAAGCTTTCTTT.

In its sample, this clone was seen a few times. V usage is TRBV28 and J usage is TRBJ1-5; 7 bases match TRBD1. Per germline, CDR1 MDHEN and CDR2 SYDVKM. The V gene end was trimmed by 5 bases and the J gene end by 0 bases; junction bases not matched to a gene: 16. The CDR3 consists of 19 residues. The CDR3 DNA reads TGTGCCAGCAGTCCTGTTGACAGGGCGGCGATTTATAGCAATCAGCCCCAGCATTTT. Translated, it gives CASSPVDRAAIYSNQPQHF.

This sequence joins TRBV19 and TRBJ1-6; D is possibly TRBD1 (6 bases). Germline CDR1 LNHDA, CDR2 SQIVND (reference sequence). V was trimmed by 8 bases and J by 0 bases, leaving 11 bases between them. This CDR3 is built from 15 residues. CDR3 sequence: CASRTESSYNSPLHF. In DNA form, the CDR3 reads TGTGCCAGTCGGACAGAGAGCTCCTATAATTCACCCCTCCACTTT.

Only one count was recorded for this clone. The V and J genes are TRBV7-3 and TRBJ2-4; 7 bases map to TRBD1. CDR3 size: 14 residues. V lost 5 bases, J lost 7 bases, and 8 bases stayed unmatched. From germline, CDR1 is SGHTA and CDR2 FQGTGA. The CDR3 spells CASSPSGQNNIQYF. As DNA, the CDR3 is TGTGCCAGCAGCCCATCGGGACAGAACAACATTCAGTACTTC. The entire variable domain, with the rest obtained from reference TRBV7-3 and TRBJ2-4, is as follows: GAGVSQTPSNKVTEKGKYVELRCDPISGHTALYWYRQSLGQGPEFLIYFQGTGAADDSGLPNDRFFAVRPEGSVSTLKIQRTERGDSAVYLCASSPSGQNNIQYFGAGTRLSVL.

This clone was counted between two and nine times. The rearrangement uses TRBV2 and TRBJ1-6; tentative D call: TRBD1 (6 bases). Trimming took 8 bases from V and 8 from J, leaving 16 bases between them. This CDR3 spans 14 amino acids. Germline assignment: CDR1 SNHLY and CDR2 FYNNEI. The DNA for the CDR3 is TGTGCCAGCGTTGGTCAGGGGATATATTCACCCCTCCACTTT. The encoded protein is CASVGQGIYSPLHF.

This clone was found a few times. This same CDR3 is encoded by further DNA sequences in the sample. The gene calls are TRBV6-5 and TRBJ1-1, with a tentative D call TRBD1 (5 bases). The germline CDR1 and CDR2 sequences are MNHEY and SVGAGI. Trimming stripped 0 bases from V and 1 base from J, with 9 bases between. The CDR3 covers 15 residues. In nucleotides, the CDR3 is TGTGCCAGCAGTTACTCTGACAGACCGAACACTGAAGCTTTCTTT. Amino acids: CASSYSDRPNTEAFF.

The CDR3 region has the DNA TGTGCCACCTTGGTACTAGTTAACTACGAGCAGTACTTC. Its protein is CATLVLVNYEQYF. The chain couples TRBV7-6 to TRBJ2-7; D might be TRBD2 (5 bases). CDR3 length: 13 amino acids. V was shortened by 10 bases and J by 3 bases, with 16 bases between the two germline ends. CDR1 SGHVS and CDR2 FNYEAQ come from the germline V gene.

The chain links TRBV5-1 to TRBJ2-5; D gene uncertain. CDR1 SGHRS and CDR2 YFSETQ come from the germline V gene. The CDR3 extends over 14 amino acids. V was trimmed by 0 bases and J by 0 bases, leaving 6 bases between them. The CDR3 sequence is CASSLGHHQETQYF. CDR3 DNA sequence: TGCGCCAGCAGCTTGGGGCACCACCAAGAGACCCAGTACTTC.

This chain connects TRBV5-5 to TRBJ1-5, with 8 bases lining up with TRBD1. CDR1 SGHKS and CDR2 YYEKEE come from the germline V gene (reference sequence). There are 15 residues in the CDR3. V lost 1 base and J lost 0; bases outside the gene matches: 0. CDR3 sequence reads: CASSLTGGSNQPQHF. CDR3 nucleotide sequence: TGTGCCAGCAGCTTGACAGGGGGTAGCAATCAGCCCCAGCATTTT. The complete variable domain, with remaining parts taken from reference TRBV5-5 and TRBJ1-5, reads DAGVTQSPTHLIKTRGQQVTLRCSPISGHKSVSWYQQVLGQGPQFIFQYYEKEERGRGNFPDRFSARQFPNYSSELNVNALLLGDSALYLCASSLTGGSNQPQHFGDGTRLSIL.

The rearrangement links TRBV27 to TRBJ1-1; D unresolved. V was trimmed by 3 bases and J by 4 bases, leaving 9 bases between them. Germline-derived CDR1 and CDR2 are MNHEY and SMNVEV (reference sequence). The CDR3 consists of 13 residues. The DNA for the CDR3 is TGTGCCAGCAGTTTTGGGCGGATCACTGAAGCTTTCTTT. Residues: CASSFGRITEAFF.

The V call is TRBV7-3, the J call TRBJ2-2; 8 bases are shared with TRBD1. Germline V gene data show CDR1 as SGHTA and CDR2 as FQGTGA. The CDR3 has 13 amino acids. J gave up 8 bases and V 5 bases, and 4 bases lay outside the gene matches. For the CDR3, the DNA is TGTGCCAGCAGCCCAGGGGGCCGAGGGGAGCTGTTTTTT. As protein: CASSPGGRGELFF.

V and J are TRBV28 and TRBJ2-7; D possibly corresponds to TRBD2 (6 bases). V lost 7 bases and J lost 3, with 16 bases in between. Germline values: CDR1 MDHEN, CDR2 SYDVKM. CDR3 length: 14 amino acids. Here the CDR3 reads CASNTPDYRYEQYF. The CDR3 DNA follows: TGTGCCAGCAACACCCCGGACTACCGCTACGAGCAGTACTTC.

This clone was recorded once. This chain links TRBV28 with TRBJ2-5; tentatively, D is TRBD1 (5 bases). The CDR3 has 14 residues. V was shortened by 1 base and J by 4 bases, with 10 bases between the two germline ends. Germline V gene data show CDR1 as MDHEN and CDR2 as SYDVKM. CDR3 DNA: TGTGCCAGCAGTTTATTGACAGTTCTAGAGACCCAGTACTTC. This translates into CASSLLTVLETQYF.

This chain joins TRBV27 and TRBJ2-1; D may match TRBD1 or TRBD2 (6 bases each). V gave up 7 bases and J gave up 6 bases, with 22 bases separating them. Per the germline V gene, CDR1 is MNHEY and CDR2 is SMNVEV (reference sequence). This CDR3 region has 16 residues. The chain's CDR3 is CASTPRRPGAGNEQFF. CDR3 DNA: TGTGCCAGCACTCCTAGGAGACCGGGGGCCGGCAATGAGCAGTTCTTC.

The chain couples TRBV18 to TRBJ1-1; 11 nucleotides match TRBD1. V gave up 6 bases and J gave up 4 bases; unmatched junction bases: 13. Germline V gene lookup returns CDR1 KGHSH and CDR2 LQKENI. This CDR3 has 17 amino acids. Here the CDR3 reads CASSPKGQGALGTEAFF. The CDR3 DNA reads TGTGCCAGCTCTCCAAAAGGACAGGGGGCGCTCGGCACTGAAGCTTTCTTT.

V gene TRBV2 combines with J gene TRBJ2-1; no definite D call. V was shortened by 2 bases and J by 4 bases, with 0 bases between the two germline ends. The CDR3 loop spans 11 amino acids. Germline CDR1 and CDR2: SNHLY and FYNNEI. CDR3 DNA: TGTGCCAGCAGTGAATACAATGAGCAGTTCTTC. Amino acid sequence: CASSEYNEQFF.

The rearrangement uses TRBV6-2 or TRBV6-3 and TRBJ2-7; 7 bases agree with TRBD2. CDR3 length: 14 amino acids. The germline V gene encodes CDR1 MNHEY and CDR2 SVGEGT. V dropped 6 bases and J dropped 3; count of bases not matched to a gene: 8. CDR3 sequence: CASSPSAGVYEQYF. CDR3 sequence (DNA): TGTGCCAGCAGCCCCTCTGCGGGAGTCTACGAGCAGTACTTC.

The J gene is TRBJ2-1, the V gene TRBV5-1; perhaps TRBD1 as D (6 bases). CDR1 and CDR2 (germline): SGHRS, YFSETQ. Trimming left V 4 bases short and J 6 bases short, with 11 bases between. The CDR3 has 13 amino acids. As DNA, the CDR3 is TGCGCCAGCAGCATCGGACAGAGCAATGAGCAGTTCTTC. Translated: CASSIGQSNEQFF.

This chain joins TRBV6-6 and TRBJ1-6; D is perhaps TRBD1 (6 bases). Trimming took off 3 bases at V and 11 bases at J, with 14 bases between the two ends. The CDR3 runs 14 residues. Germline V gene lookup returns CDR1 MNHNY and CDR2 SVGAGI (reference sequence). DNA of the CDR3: TGTGCCAGCAGTTATGGGGGACATGGGGCACCCCTCCACTTT. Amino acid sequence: CASSYGGHGAPLHF.

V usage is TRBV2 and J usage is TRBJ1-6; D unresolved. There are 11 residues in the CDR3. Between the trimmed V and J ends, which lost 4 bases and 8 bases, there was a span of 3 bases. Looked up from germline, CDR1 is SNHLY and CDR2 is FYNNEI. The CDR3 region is CASSVYSPLHF. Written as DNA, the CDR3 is TGTGCCAGCAGTGTTTATTCACCCCTCCACTTT.

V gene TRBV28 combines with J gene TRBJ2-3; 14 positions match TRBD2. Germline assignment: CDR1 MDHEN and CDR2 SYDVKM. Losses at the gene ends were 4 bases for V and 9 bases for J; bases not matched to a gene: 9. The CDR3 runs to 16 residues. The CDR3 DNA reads TGTGCCAGCAGTTCCTCGGGACTAGCGGGAGCCCAGACGCAGTATTTT. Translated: CASSSSGLAGAQTQYF.

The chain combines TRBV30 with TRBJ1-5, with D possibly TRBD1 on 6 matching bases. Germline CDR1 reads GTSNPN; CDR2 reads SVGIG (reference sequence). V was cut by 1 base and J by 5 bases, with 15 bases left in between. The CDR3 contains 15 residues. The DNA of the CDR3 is TGTGCCTGGAGTGCCCCTAGGGAGGGGGATCAGCCCCAGCATTTT. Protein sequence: CAWSAPREGDQPQHF.

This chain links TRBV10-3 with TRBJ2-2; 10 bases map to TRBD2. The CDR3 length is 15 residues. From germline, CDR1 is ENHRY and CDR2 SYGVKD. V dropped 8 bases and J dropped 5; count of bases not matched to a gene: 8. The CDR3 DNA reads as TGTGCCATCCGCATAGCGGGAGGAAAGACCGGGGAGCTGTTTTTT. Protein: CAIRIAGGKTGELFF.

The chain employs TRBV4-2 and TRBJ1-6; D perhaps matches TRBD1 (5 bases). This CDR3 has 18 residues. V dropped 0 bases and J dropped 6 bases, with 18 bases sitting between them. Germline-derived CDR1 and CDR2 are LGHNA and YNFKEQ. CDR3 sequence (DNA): TGTGCCAGCAGCCAAGATATTGCGAGACAGCTGAGTAATTCACCCCTCCACTTT. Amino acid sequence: CASSQDIARQLSNSPLHF.

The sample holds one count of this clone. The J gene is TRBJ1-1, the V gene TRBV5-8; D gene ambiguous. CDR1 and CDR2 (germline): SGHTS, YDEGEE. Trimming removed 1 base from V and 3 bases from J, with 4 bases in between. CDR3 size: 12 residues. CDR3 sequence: CASSLRDTEAFF. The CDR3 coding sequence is TGTGCCAGCAGCTTGAGAGACACTGAAGCTTTCTTT.

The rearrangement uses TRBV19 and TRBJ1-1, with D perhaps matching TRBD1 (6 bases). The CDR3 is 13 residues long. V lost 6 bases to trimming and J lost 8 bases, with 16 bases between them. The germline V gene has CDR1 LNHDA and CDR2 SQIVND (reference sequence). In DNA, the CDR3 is TGTGCCAGTAGCAAAAACAGGGCCTCCGAAGCTTTCTTT. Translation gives CASSKNRASEAFF.

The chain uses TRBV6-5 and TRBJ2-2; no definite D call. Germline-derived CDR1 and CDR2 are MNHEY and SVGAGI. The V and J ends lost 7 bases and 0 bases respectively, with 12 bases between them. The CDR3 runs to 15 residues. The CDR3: CASITDGANTGELFF. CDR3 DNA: TGTGCCAGCATTACAGACGGAGCGAACACCGGGGAGCTGTTTTTT.

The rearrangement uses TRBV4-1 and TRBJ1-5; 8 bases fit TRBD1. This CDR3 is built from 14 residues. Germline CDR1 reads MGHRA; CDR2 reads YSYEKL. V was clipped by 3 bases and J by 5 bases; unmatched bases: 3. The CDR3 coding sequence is TGCGCCAGCAGCCAGGACAGGGAGTATCAGCCCCAGCATTTT. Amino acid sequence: CASSQDREYQPQHF.

The CDR3 region has the DNA TGTGCCAGCAGCCCGTGGGGCCAGAACTACGAGCAGTACTTC. It codes for CASSPWGQNYEQYF. V gene TRBV5-5 combines with J gene TRBJ2-7; perhaps TRBD1 as D (5 bases). CDR1 and CDR2 (germline): SGHKS, YYEKEE (reference sequence). This CDR3 has 14 amino acids. V dropped 4 bases and J dropped 3 bases, with 14 bases sitting between them.